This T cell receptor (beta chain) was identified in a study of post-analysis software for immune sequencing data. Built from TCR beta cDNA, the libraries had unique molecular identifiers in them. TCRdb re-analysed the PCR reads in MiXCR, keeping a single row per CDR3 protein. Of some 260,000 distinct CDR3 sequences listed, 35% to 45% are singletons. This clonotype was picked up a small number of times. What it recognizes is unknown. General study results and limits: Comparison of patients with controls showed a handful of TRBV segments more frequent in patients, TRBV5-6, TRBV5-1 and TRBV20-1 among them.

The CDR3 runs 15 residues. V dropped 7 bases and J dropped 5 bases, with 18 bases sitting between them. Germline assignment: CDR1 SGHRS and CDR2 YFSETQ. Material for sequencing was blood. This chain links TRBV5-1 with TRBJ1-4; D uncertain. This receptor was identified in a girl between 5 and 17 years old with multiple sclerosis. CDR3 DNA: TGCGCCAGCTCGCCTAGGGCAGGTGGAAATGAAAAACTGTTTTTT. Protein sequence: CASSPRAGGNEKLFF.